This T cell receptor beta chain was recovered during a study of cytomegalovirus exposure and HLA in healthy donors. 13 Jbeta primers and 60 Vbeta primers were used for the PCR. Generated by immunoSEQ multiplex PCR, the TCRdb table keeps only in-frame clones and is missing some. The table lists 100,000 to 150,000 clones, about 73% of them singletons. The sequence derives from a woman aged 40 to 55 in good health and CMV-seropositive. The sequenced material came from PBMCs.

The CDR3 DNA reads TGTGCCAGCAGCTTGGTGGCAATCTCTGAAGCTTTCTTT. Protein product: CASSLVAISEAFF. This chain uses TRBV11-2 with TRBJ1-1, with D hard to call. The V gene's germline CDR1 is SGHAT and CDR2 FQNNGV. The germline V and J ends were trimmed by 3 bases and 6 bases, with 11 bases remaining between them. The CDR3 is 13 amino acids.